This TCR beta chain was obtained from a study of T cell responses to AZD1222 COVID-19 vaccine listed by TCRdb under 2021. The study in broad terms: A total of 233 trial participants underwent TCR sequencing, of whom some 210 received two doses of AZD1222 and some 26 received two doses of the MenACWY control vaccine. Trial participants were enrolled by age into subgroups of 18-55, 56-69 and 70-plus years, and 148, 28 and 57 TCR-sequenced participants, respectively, were included in these subgroups. Broader findings and caveats from the paper: Participants were mostly white British and included more females than males, and it was suggested by the authors that clonal diversity may have been underestimated. Because no day 14 peak-response samples were available, repertoires were characterized only after the peak T cell response. The 56-69-year group was small, and its depth increase did not reach significance, likely because of low power. After two AZD1222 doses, spike-specific TCR breadth and depth were significantly higher than at day 0 and than in MenACWY recipients. Conclusions about previously exposed vaccinees were limited because only 5 or 6 AZD1222 recipients were SARS-CoV-2 seropositive at baseline. Nearly half of unique spike-specific TCRs reportedly recognized epitopes outside regions mutated in the B.1.351 and B.1.1.7 variants. The vaccine-associated CD4 TCRs covered the entire spike protein, and the dominant responses fell in regions 160-218 and 743-854.

The germline ends are 14 bases apart after V is trimmed by 4 bases and J by 2 bases. CDR3 length: 15 amino acids, cysteine to phenylalanine. The retained sequence is limited to the CDR3, 45 bases, with the frame set at the first base. CDR1 and CDR2, looked up from the germline V gene, are SGHRS and YFSETQ. This sample's time point label indicates: about 28 days (+/-7) after the second vaccine dose. AZD1222 recipients whose second dose came at about 4 weeks and those whose second dose came at about 12 weeks were combined into one group, since spike-specific TCR depth and breadth did not differ between the two schedules. The vaccinee samples were drawn from two UK trials, COV001 and COV002, one of which was a single-blind randomized controlled phase 2/3 trial testing AZD1222 (ChAdOx1 nCoV-19) in healthy adults. Trial participant PBMC samples were collected at day 0 and day 28 after the second dose for TCRbeta chain sequencing.

Turning to this clone: The antigen it binds to is not known. The record has no base qualities; no much larger clone is one base away.

The CDR3 regions of human TCRbeta chains were analyzed by immunosequencing. Concerning the study's data processing: TCRs in the repertoires were matched against a reference library of SARS-CoV-2-specific TCRs that had been generated with the MIRA antigen-specificity platform. Breadth was defined as the fraction of unique TCRs that were SARS-CoV-2-associated, and depth was defined as the fraction of total T cells that were SARS-CoV-2-associated. Using the MIRA data, each spike-specific TCR was mapped to the spike region that the TCR reacts to and placed in a CD4 or CD8 class. Log10-transformed breadth and depth values were compared by one-way ANOVA with Sidak's multiple comparisons tests. TCRdb limited this immuneACCESS table to in-frame rearrangements with V and J called. A share of clones is missing; checked studies link under half to unresolved V genes, and the rest is unexplained. Clone size and V and J calls were adopted from that table, with D and trimming inferred from the DNA. The sample yields 110,000 or so clones; about 87% were counted once. In total, the top ten clones hold about 6.8% of the sample.

This TCR was sampled from an adult who received the AZD1222 COVID-19 vaccine. Specimen: peripheral blood, collected 28 days after the second AZD1222 dose. The V gene is TRBV5-1 and the J gene is TRBJ2-3; D gene: possibly TRBD2, on 6 matching bases. The DNA reads as follows: TGCGCCAGCAGCCCGGGTAGCGGATACACAGATACGCAGTATTTT. This gives the protein CASSPGSGYTDTQYF.